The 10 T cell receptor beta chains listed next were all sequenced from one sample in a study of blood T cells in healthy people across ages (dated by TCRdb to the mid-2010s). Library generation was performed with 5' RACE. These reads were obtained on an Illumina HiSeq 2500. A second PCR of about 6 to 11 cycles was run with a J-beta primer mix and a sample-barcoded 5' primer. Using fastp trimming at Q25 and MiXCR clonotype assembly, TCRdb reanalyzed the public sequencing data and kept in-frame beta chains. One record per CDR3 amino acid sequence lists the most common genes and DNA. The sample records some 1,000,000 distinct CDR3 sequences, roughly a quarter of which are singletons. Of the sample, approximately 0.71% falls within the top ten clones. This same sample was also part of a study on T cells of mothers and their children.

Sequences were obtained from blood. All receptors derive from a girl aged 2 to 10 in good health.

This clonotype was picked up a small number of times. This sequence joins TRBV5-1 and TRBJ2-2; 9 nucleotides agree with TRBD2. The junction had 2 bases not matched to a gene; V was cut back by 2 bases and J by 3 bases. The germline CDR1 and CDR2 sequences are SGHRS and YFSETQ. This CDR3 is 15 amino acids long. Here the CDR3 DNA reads TGCGCCAGCAGCTTTAGCGGGAGTGACACCGGGGAGCTGTTTTTT. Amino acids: CASSFSGSDTGELFF.

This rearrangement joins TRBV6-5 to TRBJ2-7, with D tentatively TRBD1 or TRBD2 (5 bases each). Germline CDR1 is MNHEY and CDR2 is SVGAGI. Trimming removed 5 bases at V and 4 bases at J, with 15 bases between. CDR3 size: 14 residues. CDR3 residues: CASSRTQTGYEQYF. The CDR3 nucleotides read TGTGCCAGCAGTAGGACTCAAACAGGTTACGAGCAGTACTTC.

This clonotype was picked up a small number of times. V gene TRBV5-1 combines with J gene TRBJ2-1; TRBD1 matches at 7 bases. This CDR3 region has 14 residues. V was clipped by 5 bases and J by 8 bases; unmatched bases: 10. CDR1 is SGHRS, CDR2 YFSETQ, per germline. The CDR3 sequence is CASRFRQGPDEQFF. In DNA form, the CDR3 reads TGCGCCAGCAGATTCAGACAGGGTCCGGATGAGCAGTTCTTC. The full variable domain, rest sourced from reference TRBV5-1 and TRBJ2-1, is KAGVTQTPRYLIKTRGQQVTLSCSPISGHRSVSWYQQTPGQGLQFLFEYFSETQRNKGNFPGRFSGRQFSNSRSEMNVSTLELGDSALYLCASRFRQGPDEQFFGPGTRLTVL.

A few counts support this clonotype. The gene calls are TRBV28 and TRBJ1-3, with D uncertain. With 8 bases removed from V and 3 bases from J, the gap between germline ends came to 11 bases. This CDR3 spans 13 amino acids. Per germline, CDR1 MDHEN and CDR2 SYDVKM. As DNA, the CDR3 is TGTGCCAGCGGATTGGACGGTGGAAACACCATATATTTT. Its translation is CASGLDGGNTIYF.

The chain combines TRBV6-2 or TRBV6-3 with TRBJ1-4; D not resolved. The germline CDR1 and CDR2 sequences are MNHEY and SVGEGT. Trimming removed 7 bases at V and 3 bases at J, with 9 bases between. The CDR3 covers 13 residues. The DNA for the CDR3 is TGTGCCAGCAACCGACGGCCTAATGAAAAACTGTTTTTT. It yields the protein CASNRRPNEKLFF.

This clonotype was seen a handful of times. The CDR3 reads CSARDRRRETQYF. DNA of the CDR3: TGCAGTGCTAGAGACCGTCGTAGAGAGACCCAGTACTTC. The chain is built from TRBV20-1 and TRBJ2-5; the D is unclear. The germline V gene has CDR1 DFQATT and CDR2 SNEGSKA (reference sequence). The CDR3 has 13 amino acids. Trimming removed 0 bases from V and 4 bases from J, with 9 bases in between.

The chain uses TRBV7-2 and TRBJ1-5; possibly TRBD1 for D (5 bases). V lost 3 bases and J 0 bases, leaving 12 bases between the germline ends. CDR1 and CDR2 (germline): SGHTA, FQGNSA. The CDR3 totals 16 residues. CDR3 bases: TGTGCCAGCAGCTTTGGGCGACAGCCTAGCAATCAGCCCCAGCATTTT. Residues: CASSFGRQPSNQPQHF.

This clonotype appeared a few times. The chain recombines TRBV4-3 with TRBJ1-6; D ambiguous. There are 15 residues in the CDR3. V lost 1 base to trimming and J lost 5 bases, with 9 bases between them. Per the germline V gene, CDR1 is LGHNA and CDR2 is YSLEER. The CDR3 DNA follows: TGCGCCAGCAGCCAAGTTTTTGGGGATAATTCACCCCTCCACTTT. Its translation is CASSQVFGDNSPLHF.

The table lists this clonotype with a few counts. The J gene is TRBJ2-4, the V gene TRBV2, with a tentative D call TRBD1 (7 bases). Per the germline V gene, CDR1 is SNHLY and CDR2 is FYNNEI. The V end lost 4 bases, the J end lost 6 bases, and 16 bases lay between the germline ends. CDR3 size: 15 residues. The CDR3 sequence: CASSVGGGDRNIQYF. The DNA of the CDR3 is TGTGCCAGCAGTGTTGGAGGGGGCGATAGAAACATTCAGTACTTC.

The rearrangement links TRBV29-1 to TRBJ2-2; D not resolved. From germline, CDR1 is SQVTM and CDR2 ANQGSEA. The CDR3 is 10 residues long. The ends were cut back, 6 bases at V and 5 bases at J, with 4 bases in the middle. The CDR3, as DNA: TGCAGCGTCCTTACCGGGGAGCTGTTTTTT. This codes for CSVLTGELFF.